These T cell receptor beta chains were read from a single sample in a study of T cell responses to AZD1222 COVID-19 vaccine. TCRdb keeps only in-frame clones here, not all; method: immunoSEQ multiplex PCR. Of roughly 120,000 clones listed, about 85% are singletons. The sequenced sample was peripheral blood, obtained on day 0 of AZD1222 vaccination. The receptors here all came from an adult in good health. Each CDR3 is given with its conserved first and last residue. D genes are given only for firm matches.

J,D,V,CDR3
TRBJ2-7,TRBD1,TRBV2,CASFGTESYEQYF
TRBJ1-1,NA,TRBV7-9,CASSPGQMNTEAFF
TRBJ1-1,TRBD1,TRBV7-2,CASSVRTGMNTEAFF
TRBJ2-2,TRBD1,TRBV19,CASSFTTGTGNTGELFF
TRBJ2-2,NA,TRBV4-3,CASSQVGGTGELFF
TRBJ1-5,NA,TRBV19,CASKEGGIGGQPQHF
TRBJ2-7,NA,TRBV19,CASSIRLSYEQYF
TRBJ1-5,NA,TRBV19,CASRTEYFNQPQHF
TRBJ1-3,NA,TRBV6-1,CASSEAMGLSGNTIYF
TRBJ2-6,NA,TRBV19,CASSAHQGSGANVLTF
TRBJ1-3,NA,TRBV7-8,CASSLSNSAGNTIYF
TRBJ1-6,NA,TRBV6-7,CASSYPPGCSSYNSPLHF
TRBJ1-1,NA,TRBV29-1,CSARRVQTNTEAFF
TRBJ1-4,NA,TRBV4-1,CASSLGGDLDEKLFF
TRBJ2-7,TRBD2,TRBV28,CASGGGYYEQYF
TRBJ2-7,NA,TRBV5-1,CASSDLAEQYF
TRBJ2-3,TRBD1,TRBV9,CASSVGFGQGAGDTQYF
TRBJ2-7,NA,TRBV18,CASSPTVTAYEQYF
TRBJ1-1,NA,TRBV28,CASSPSPGGGRAEAFF
TRBJ2-2,NA,TRBV5-3,CARSSSSGLATNTGELFF
TRBJ2-2,NA,TRBV5-1,CASSLGGQENTGELFF
TRBJ1-4,TRBD1,TRBV4-3,CASSQDVGQGGKLFF
TRBJ2-3,NA,TRBV6-5,CASSSTDTQYF
TRBJ1-2,NA,TRBV9,CASRRWGHNYGYTF
TRBJ2-7,NA,TRBV5-1,CASSLWSRVWEQYF
TRBJ2-1,NA,TRBV7-2,CASSFAGASSYNEQFF
TRBJ2-7,NA,TRBV19,CASRIQGGAYEQYF
TRBJ2-1,NA,TRBV10-3,CGTRGAGGGNSYNEQFF
TRBJ2-7,NA,TRBV12-3/TRBV12-4,CASSRMYEQYF
TRBJ1-1,NA,TRBV2,CASSPTGWEMNTEAFF
TRBJ2-2,TRBD2,TRBV3-1/TRBV3-2,CASSQGTSGTGELFF
TRBJ2-2,TRBD2,TRBV6-5,CASTHGRGGTGELFF
TRBJ2-2,TRBD1,TRBV3-1/TRBV3-2,CASSTTRGLNTGELFF
TRBJ2-2,TRBD1,TRBV3-1/TRBV3-2,CASSRTGRGELFF
TRBJ1-6,TRBD1,TRBV3-1/TRBV3-2,CASSYRQGVSPLHF
TRBJ2-4,TRBD2,TRBV4-2,CASSQDNGLRGRGNIQYF
TRBJ2-1,NA,TRBV9,CASSVAASRYNEQFF
TRBJ2-1,TRBD2,TRBV7-8,CASSSASGGQGQFF
TRBJ1-1,NA,TRBV10-3,CAISGEGDTEAFF
TRBJ1-1,NA,TRBV29-1,CSVTRNTEAFF
TRBJ2-6,NA,TRBV7-9,CASSFTDSGANVLTF
TRBJ2-1,NA,TRBV6-2/TRBV6-3,CASSLAGANGFF
TRBJ1-1,NA,TRBV7-2,CASSLGAGNTEAFF
TRBJ2-7,TRBD2,TRBV5-6,CASTTGTTTYEQYF
TRBJ2-1,TRBD2,TRBV5-4,CASSRTSGGLDEQFF
TRBJ1-1,TRBD1,TRBV19,CASQSSGTVRAEAFF
TRBJ2-1,NA,TRBV7-9,CASSLNVGGEQFF
TRBJ2-7,NA,TRBV5-1,CASSYPSGGPYEQYF